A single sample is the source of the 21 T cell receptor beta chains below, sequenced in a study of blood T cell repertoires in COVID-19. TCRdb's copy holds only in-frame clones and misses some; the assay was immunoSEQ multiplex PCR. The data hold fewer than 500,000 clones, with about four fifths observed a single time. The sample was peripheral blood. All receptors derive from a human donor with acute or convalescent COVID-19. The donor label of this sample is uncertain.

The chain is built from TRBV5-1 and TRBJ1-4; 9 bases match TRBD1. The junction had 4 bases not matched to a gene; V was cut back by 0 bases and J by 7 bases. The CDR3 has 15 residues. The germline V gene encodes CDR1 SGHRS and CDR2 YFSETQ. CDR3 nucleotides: TGCGCCAGCAGCTTGGAACAGGGGGCGGCTGAAAAACTGTTTTTT. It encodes CASSLEQGAAEKLFF.

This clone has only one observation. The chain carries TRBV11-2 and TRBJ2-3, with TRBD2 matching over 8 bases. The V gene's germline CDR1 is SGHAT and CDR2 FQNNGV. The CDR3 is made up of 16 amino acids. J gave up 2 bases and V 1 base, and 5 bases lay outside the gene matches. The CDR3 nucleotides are TGTGCCAGCAGCTTAGCGGGAGGGGCAATCACAGATACGCAGTATTTT. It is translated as CASSLAGGAITDTQYF.

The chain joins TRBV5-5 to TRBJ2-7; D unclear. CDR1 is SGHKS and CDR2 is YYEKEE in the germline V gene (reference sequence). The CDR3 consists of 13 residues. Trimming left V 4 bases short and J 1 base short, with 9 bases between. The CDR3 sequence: CASSPGESYEQYF. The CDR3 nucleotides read TGTGCCAGCAGCCCGGGTGAGTCCTACGAGCAGTACTTC.

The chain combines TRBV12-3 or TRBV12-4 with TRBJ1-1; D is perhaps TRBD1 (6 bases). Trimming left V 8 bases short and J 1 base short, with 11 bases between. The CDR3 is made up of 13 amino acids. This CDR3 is CASSDRQNTEAFF. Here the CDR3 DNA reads TGTGCCAGCTCAGACAGGCAGAACACTGAAGCTTTCTTT.

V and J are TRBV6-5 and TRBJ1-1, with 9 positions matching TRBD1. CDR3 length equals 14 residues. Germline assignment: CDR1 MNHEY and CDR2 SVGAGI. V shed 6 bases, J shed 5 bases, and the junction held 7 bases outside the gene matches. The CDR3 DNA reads TGTGCCAGCAGAGCCGGGACAGGGAAAACTGAAGCTTTCTTT. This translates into CASRAGTGKTEAFF.

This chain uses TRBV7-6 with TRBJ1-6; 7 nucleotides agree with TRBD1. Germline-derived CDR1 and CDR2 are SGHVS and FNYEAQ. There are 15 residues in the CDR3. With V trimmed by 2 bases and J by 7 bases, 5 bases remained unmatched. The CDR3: CASSLLQGSNSPLHF. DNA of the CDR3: TGTGCCAGCAGCTTACTACAGGGGAGCAATTCACCCCTCCACTTT.

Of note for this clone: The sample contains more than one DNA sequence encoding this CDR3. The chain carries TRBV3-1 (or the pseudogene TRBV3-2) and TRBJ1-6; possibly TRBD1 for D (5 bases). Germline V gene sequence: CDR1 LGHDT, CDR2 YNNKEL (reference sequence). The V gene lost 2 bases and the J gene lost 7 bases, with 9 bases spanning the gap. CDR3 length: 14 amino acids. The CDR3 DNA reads TGTGCCAGCAGCCAAAGGGGCTCCAATTCACCCCTCCACTTT. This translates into CASSQRGSNSPLHF.

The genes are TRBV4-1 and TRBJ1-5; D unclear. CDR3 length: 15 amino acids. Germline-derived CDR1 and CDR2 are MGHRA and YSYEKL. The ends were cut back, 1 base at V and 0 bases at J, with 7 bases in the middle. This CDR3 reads CASSQAVNSNQPQHF. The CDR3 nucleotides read TGCGCCAGCAGCCAAGCCGTTAATAGCAATCAGCCCCAGCATTTT.

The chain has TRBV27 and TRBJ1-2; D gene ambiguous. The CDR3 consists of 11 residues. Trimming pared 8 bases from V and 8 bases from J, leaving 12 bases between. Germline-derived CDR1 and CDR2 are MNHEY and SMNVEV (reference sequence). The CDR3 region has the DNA TGTGCCAGCTTCAACGGGTGGGGCTACACCTTC. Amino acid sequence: CASFNGWGYTF.

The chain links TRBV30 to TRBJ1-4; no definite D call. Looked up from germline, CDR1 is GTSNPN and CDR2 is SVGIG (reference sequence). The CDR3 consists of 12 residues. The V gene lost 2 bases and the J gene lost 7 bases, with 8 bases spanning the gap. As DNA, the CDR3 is TGTGCCTGGAGTAGTACTGGTGAAAAACTGTTTTTT. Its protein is CAWSSTGEKLFF.

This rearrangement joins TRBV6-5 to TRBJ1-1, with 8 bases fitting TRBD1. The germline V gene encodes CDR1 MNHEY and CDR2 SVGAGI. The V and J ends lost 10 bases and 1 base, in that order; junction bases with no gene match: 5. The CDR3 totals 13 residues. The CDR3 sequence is CATMDRANTEAFF. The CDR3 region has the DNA TGTGCCACCATGGACAGGGCGAACACTGAAGCTTTCTTT.

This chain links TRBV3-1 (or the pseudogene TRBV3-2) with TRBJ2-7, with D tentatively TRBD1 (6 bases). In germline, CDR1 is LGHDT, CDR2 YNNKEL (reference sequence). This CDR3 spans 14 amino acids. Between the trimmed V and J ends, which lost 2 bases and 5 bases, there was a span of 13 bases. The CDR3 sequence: CASSQSGHRDEQYF. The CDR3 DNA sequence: TGTGCCAGCAGCCAATCAGGGCACAGGGACGAGCAGTACTTC.

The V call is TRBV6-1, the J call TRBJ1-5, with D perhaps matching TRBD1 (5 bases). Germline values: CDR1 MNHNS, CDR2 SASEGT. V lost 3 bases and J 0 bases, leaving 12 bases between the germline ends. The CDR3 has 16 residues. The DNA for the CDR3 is TGTGCCAGCAGTGATAGGGGTTGGAATAGCAATCAGCCCCAGCATTTT. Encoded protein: CASSDRGWNSNQPQHF.

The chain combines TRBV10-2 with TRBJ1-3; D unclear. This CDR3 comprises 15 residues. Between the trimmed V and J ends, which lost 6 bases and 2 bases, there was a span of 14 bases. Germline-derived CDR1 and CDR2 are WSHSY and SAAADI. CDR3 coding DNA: TGCGCCAGCAGGGGCGATACGGGGACTGGAAACACCATATATTTT. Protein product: CASRGDTGTGNTIYF.

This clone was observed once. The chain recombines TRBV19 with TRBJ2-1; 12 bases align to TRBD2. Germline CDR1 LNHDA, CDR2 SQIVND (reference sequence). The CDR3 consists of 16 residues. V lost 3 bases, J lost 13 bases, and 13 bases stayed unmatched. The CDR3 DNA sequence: TGTGCCAGTAGTATCTCCCTAGCGGGGGGGCCCCAACTTCAGTTCTTC. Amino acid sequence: CASSISLAGGPQLQFF.

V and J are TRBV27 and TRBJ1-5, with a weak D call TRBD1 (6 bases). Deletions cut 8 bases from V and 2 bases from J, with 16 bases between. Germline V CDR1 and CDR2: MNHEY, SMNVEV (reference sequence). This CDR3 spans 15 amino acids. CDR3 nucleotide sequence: TGTGCCAGCGGAGAGCGGGGACATGGCAATCAGCCCCAGCATTTT. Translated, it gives CASGERGHGNQPQHF.

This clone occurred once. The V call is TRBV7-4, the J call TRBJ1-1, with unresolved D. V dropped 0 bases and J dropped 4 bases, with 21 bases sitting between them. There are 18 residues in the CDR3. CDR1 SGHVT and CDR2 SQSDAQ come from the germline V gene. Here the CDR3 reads CASSLATRVGVHSTEAFF. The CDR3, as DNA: TGTGCCAGCAGCTTAGCAACCCGGGTCGGGGTACACAGCACTGAAGCTTTCTTT.

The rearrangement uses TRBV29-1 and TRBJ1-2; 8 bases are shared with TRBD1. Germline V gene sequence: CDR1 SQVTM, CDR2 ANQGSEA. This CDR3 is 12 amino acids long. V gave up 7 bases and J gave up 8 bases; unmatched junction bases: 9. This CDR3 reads CSAQGQESGYTF. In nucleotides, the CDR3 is TGCAGCGCCCAGGGACAGGAAAGCGGCTACACCTTC.

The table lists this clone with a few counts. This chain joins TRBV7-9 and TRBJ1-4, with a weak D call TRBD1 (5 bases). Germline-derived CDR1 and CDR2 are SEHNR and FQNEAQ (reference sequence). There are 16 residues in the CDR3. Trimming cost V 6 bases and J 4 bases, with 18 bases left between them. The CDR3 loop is CASRFGTPRGNEKLFF. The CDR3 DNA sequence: TGTGCCAGCAGATTTGGGACTCCGAGAGGTAATGAAAAACTGTTTTTT. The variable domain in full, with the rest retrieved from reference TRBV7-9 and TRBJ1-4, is DTGVSQNPRHKITKRGQNVTFRCDPISEHNRLYWYRQTLGQGPEFLTYFQNEAQLEKSRLLSDRFSAERPKGSFSTLEIQRTEQGDSAMYLCASRFGTPRGNEKLFFGSGTQLSVL.

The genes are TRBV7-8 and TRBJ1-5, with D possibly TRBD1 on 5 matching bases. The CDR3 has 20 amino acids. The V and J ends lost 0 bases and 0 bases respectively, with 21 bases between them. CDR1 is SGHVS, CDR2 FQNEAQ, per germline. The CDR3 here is CASSLAGTRGGLYSNQPQHF. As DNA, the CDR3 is TGTGCCAGCAGCTTAGCGGGGACGAGGGGAGGCCTCTATAGCAATCAGCCCCAGCATTTT. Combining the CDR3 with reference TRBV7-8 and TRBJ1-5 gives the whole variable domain GAGVSQSPRYKVAKRGQDVALRCDPISGHVSLFWYQQALGQGPEFLTYFQNEAQLDKSGLPSDRFFAERPEGSVSTLKIQRTQQEDSAVYLCASSLAGTRGGLYSNQPQHFGDGTRLSIL.

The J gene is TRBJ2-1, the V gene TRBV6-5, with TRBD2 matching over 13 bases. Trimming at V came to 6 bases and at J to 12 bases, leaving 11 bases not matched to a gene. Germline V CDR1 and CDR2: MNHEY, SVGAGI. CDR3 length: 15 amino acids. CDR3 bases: TGTGCCAGCAGCCTGGTCCGGACTAGCGGGAGAGGGCAGTTCTTC. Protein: CASSLVRTSGRGQFF.